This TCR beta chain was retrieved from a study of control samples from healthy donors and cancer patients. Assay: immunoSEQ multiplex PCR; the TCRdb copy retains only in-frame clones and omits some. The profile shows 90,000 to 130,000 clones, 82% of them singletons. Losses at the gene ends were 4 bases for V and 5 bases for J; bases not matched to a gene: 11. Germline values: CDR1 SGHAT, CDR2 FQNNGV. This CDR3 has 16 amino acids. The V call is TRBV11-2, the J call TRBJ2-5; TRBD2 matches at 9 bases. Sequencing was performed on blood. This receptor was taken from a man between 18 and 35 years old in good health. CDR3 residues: CASSSTGGGAGETQYF. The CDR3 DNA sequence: TGTGCCAGCAGCTCCACAGGCGGGGGGGCCGGGGAGACCCAGTACTTC.